This T cell receptor beta chain appears in the sequencing data of a study of lymphopenia after photon versus proton radiotherapy. Study-level results: Oligoclonal CD8+ Temra expansion after nadir drove photon patients' diversity drop. In patients who died, overall survival fell as post-nadir TCR diversity dropped more.

Trimming removed 2 bases at V and 9 bases at J, with 11 bases between. CDR3 length equals 13 residues. The germline V gene encodes CDR1 MNHEY and CDR2 SMNVEV (reference sequence). Details on this clone: The target antigen is unknown.

Here immunoSEQ multiplex PCR was the method, and the copy in TCRdb shows in-frame clones only, minus some. The sample has some 30,000 clones, approximately 80% seen once. The sample in question was peripheral blood, obtained from a patient treated with proton-based radiotherapy. The clonotype comes from a woman in her seventies with pancreatic cancer. The V and J genes are TRBV27 and TRBJ2-1; no reliable D call. CDR3 residues: CASSLRAWGEQFF. The CDR3 DNA reads TGTGCCAGCAGTTTAAGGGCCTGGGGTGAGCAGTTCTTC.